The 3 T cell receptor beta chains presented below share a single source sample, sequenced in a study of blood T cells in healthy people across ages. Together with a sample-barcoded 5' primer, a J-beta primer mix was included in a second PCR lasting about 7 to 12 cycles. Each CDR3 protein is one row after TCRdb ran MiXCR on the 5' RACE reads. Of 700,000 or so distinct CDR3 sequences in the sample, around 43% are singletons; the top ten hold 30%. Specimen: blood. These receptor sequences come from an older man in good health.

The chain combines TRBV12-3 or TRBV12-4 with TRBJ1-1; TRBD1 might be the D (6 bases). The CDR3 has 14 amino acids. V was trimmed by 5 bases and J by 5 bases, leaving 15 bases between them. The CDR3 protein is CASSVTGARTEAFF. In DNA, the CDR3 is TGTGCCAGCAGTGTGACAGGCGCTCGGACTGAAGCTTTCTTT.

The CDR3: CASSTDRRNTIYF. CDR3 coding DNA: TGTGCCAGCAGCACCGACCGCCGAAACACCATATATTTT. The chain is built from TRBV12-3 or TRBV12-4 and TRBJ1-3; D unresolved. V gave up 6 bases and J gave up 5 bases, with 11 bases separating them. The CDR3 is 13 amino acids.

This clonotype was counted ten times or more. The V and J genes are TRBV20-1 and TRBJ2-5; TRBD2 aligns across 8 bases. Looked up from germline, CDR1 is DFQATT and CDR2 is SNEGSKA (reference sequence). After removal of 6 bases from V and 5 bases from J, the junction contained 11 bases not matched to a gene. This CDR3 is 14 amino acids long. The CDR3 DNA is TGCAGTGCCCCCGGGACTAGTGAGGGTGAGACCCAGTACTTC. Residues: CSAPGTSEGETQYF.